The 11 T cell receptor beta chains below all came from one sample that was sequenced in a study of blood T cell repertoires in COVID-19. Using immunoSEQ multiplex PCR, the repertoire was profiled, and TCRdb retains in-frame clones only, with some absent. The data contain about 210,000 clones, around 91% of them singletons. The specimen was peripheral blood. These receptors came from a woman aged 40-49 years with acute or convalescent COVID-19.

The chain recombines TRBV5-1 with TRBJ2-3; TRBD2 matches at 7 bases. V trimming: 0 bases; J trimming: 2 bases; junction bases outside the gene matches: 6. The CDR3 extends over 16 amino acids. Germline loops: CDR1 SGHRS, CDR2 YFSETQ. CDR3 sequence: CASSLGSGAFTDTQYF. DNA for the CDR3: TGCGCCAGCAGCTTGGGGAGCGGGGCCTTCACAGATACGCAGTATTTT.

The V call is TRBV18, the J call TRBJ2-5; 14 bases are shared with TRBD2. J gave up 9 bases and V 4 bases, and 10 bases lay outside the gene matches. The CDR3 sequence is 16 residues long. The germline V gene has CDR1 KGHSH and CDR2 LQKENI. CDR3 nucleotides: TGTGCCAGCTCACTCCGCGGGACTAGCGGGGGCCCCCCCCAGTACTTC. Its protein is CASSLRGTSGGPPQYF.

The rearrangement uses TRBV10-3 and TRBJ1-1, with 7 bases identical to TRBD1. V dropped 6 bases and J dropped 6; count of bases not matched to a gene: 7. The V gene's germline CDR1 is ENHRY and CDR2 SYGVKD. The CDR3 totals 13 residues. Here the CDR3 reads CAISRQGISEAFF. DNA of the CDR3: TGTGCCATCAGCCGACAGGGAATCTCTGAAGCTTTCTTT.

The rearrangement links TRBV3-1 (or the pseudogene TRBV3-2) to TRBJ1-6; perhaps TRBD1 as D (5 bases). The CDR3 is 13 amino acids. The germline V gene has CDR1 LGHDT and CDR2 YNNKEL (reference sequence). V was pared by 8 bases and J by 7 bases, with 12 bases between. The DNA of the CDR3 is TGTGCCAGCTCCCAGGGTGGCAATTCACCCCTCCACTTT. It is translated as CASSQGGNSPLHF.

This clone was found a few times. Here the CDR3 reads CASSDRVVGYTF. DNA of the CDR3: TGTGCCAGCAGCGACAGGGTGGTGGGCTACACCTTC. V gene TRBV3-1 (or the pseudogene TRBV3-2) combines with J gene TRBJ1-2; 7 bases line up with TRBD1. Germline-derived CDR1 and CDR2 are LGHDT and YNNKEL (reference sequence). V was clipped by 5 bases and J by 8 bases; unmatched bases: 5. This CDR3 has 12 residues.

This clone was detected once. The sample has other DNA sequences that encode this CDR3 too. V usage is TRBV2 and J usage is TRBJ1-2; 8 bases are a match to TRBD1. The CDR3 contains 14 residues. Trimming cost V 6 bases and J 2 bases; bases outside gene matches: 5. Germline V gene sequence: CDR1 SNHLY, CDR2 FYNNEI. This CDR3 reads CASRRTGLNYGYTF. The CDR3 bases are TGTGCCAGCAGGAGGACAGGGCTCAACTATGGCTACACCTTC.

The genes are TRBV5-1 and TRBJ2-7, with TRBD1 identical over 7 bases. The trim removed 2 bases at V and 2 bases at J, leaving 10 bases unmatched. The germline V gene encodes CDR1 SGHRS and CDR2 YFSETQ. The CDR3 sequence is 16 residues long. Here the CDR3 DNA reads TGCGCCAGCAGCTTAGGGGCCAGTCAGGGGGCCTACGAGCAGTACGTC. This translates into CASSLGASQGAYEQYV.

The chain employs TRBV19 and TRBJ1-2; possibly TRBD1 for D (6 bases). CDR3 length equals 15 residues. V was pared by 1 base and J by 0 bases, with 9 bases between. Germline CDR1 is LNHDA and CDR2 is SQIVND (reference sequence). The CDR3 coding sequence is TGTGCCAGTAGTATAGCTTGGACAGCTAACTATGGCTACACCTTC. Amino acids: CASSIAWTANYGYTF.

The sample holds one count of this clone. The rearrangement uses TRBV9 and TRBJ1-4, with a possible D match to TRBD1 (5 bases). The germline CDR1 and CDR2 sequences are SGDLS and YYNGEE. Trimming stripped 4 bases from V and 0 bases from J, with 7 bases between. This CDR3 is 14 amino acids long. The CDR3 sequence: CASSLQATNEKLFF. CDR3 in DNA: TGTGCCAGCAGCTTACAGGCAACTAATGAAAAACTGTTTTTT.

The chain carries TRBV20-1 and TRBJ1-5; D not certain. V lost 3 bases to trimming and J lost 5 bases, with 17 bases between them. This CDR3 has 15 residues. Germline CDR1 is DFQATT and CDR2 is SNEGSKA (reference sequence). The CDR3 nucleotides read TGCAGTGCTAGTCAGCCGGGGAGGATGGATCAGCCCCAGCATTTT. This translates into CSASQPGRMDQPQHF.

The chain uses TRBV5-1 and TRBJ2-1; D might be TRBD1 (6 bases). V lost 2 bases to trimming and J lost 6 bases, with 9 bases between them. There are 13 residues in the CDR3. Germline V gene data show CDR1 as SGHRS and CDR2 as YFSETQ. In DNA, the CDR3 is TGCGCCAGCAGCTTCACAGGGCCCAATGAGCAGTTCTTC. Residues: CASSFTGPNEQFF.